This TCR beta chain was retrieved from a study of blood T cells in healthy people across ages. In germline, CDR1 is SGHTA, CDR2 FQGNSA. This CDR3 has 16 amino acids. Overall study results and limits: Estimated diversity, derived from one million T cells, was regarded as an underestimate. Long-lived and aged donors differed, with more naive CD4+ cells and higher diversity in the long-lived.

Then a second PCR, running about 6 to 12 cycles, was carried out with a sample-barcoded 5' primer and a J-beta primer mix. A single record per CDR3 protein comes from TCRdb applying MiXCR to the 5' RACE reads. The sample includes 850,000 or so distinct CDR3 sequences, less than 35% of them seen just once. This clonotype appeared a single time. The antigen is undetermined. A single base separates this from a much larger clone, so it may be a read error. A minimum of 7 million PBMCs was isolated per sample. The receptor was derived from a woman at least 80 years old in good health. Sequencing was carried out using blood. The gene calls are TRBV7-2 and TRBJ1-5, with 7 bases lining up with TRBD1. For the CDR3, the DNA is TGTGCCAGCGGCTTAGAGTACAGGGGATCGGATCAGCCCCAGCATTTT. Residues: CASGLEYRGSDQPQHF. Full variable domain (rest looked up from reference TRBV7-2 and TRBJ1-5): GAGVSQSPSNKVTEKGKDVELRCDPISGHTALYWYRQSLGQGLEFLIYFQGNSAPDKSGLPSDRFSAERTGGSVSTLTIQRTQQEDSAVYLCASGLEYRGSDQPQHFGDGTRLSIL.